This T cell receptor (beta chain) is from a study of vaccination effects on CD4 cells after COVID-19. Study-level points and caveats: The study found marked clonal contraction of infection- and vaccine-induced clones late after vaccination.

Notes on this clone: Its antigen is not identified.

The repertoire was sequenced with immunoSEQ multiplex PCR; TCRdb's copy has only in-frame clones and lacks some. The table includes tens of thousands of clones, 65% to 85% detected once. Before sequencing took place, the ViraFEST assay used viral peptide pools to expand antigen-specific CD4+ T cells. Culture lasted over 9 days before CD4+ T cell isolation. All vaccine recipients tested negative for nucleocapsid antibodies and had never contracted SARS-CoV-2 infection. Deletions cut 1 base from V and 0 bases from J, with 7 bases between. There are 16 residues in the CDR3. Germline V CDR1 and CDR2: SGHTA, FQGNSA.

The sequencing here drew on CD4+ T cells from PBMCs cultured with HCoV-OC43 spike peptides, taken before COVID-19 vaccination. Sample subset: HCoV-OC43 spike overlapping peptide pool stimulation. The sequence came from a human donor who received a COVID-19 vaccine. The chain recombines TRBV7-2 with TRBJ1-6, with D uncertain. Written as DNA, the CDR3 is TGTGCCAGCAGCTTAGGTGGCAGCTCCTATAATTCACCCCTCCACTTT. Translating it yields CASSLGGSSYNSPLHF.